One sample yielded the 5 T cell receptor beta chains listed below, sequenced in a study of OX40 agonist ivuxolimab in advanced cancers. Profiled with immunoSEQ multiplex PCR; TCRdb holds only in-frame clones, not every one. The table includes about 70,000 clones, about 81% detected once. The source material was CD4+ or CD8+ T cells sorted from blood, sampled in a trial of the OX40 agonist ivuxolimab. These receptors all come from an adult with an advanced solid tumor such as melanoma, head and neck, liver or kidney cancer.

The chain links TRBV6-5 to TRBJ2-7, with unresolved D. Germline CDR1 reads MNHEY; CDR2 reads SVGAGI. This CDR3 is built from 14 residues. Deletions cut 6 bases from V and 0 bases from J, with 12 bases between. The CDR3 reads CASRPMGSSYEQYF. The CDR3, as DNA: TGTGCCAGCAGACCGATGGGTAGCTCCTACGAGCAGTACTTC.

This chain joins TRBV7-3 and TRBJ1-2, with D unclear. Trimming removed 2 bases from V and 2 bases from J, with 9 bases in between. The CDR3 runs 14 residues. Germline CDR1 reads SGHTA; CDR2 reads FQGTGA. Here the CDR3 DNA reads TGTGCCAGCAGCTTAGGCCCGGGAAACTATGGCTACACCTTC. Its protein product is CASSLGPGNYGYTF.

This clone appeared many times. CDR3 residues: CASSLLAGGSEQYF. Here the CDR3 DNA reads TGTGCCAGCAGTCTACTAGCGGGAGGGAGCGAGCAGTACTTC. V usage is TRBV6-6 and J usage is TRBJ2-7; 13 bases agree with TRBD2. The CDR3 extends over 14 amino acids. V dropped 5 bases and J dropped 6; count of bases not matched to a gene: 4. Germline lookup yields CDR1 MNHNY and CDR2 SVGAGI (reference sequence).

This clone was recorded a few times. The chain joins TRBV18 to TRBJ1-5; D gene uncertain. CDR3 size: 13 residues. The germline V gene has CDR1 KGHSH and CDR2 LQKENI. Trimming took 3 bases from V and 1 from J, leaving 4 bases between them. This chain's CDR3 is CASSPHSNQPQHF. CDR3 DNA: TGTGCCAGCTCACCTCACAGCAATCAGCCCCAGCATTTT.

CDR3 nucleotides: TGTGCCAGCAGCTTGGCTAGCGGGGGGGCCACTTACAATGAGCAGTTCTTC. This encodes CASSLASGGATYNEQFF. The rearrangement links TRBV7-6 to TRBJ2-1; 12 positions agree with TRBD2. V was pared by 3 bases and J by 4 bases, with 7 bases of the junction left unmatched. CDR1 and CDR2 from the germline V gene are SGHVS and FNYEAQ. CDR3 length equals 17 residues.